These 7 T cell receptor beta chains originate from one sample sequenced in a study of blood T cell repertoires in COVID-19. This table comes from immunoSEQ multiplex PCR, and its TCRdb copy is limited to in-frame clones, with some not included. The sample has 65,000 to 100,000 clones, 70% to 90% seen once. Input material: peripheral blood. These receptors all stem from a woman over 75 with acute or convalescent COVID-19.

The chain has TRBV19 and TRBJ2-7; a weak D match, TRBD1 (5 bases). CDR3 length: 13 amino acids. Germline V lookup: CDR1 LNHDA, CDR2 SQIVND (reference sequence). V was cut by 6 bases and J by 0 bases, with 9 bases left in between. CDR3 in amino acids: CASSTQVSYEQYF. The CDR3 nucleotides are TGTGCCAGTAGCACACAGGTCTCCTACGAGCAGTACTTC.

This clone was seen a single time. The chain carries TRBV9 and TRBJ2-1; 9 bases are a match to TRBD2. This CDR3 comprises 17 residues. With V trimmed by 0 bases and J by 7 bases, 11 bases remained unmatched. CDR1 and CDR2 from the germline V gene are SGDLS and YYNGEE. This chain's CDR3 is CASSVVGFAGGQNEQFF. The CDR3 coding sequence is TGTGCCAGCAGCGTAGTTGGGTTTGCGGGGGGGCAGAATGAGCAGTTCTTC.

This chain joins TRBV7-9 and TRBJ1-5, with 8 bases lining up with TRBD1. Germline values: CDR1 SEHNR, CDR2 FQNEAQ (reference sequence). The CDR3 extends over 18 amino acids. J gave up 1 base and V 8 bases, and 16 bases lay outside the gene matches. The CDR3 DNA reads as TGTGCCAGCCCCTCCACCGGACAGGGTGTGAGAAGCAATCAGCCCCAGCATTTT. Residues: CASPSTGQGVRSNQPQHF.

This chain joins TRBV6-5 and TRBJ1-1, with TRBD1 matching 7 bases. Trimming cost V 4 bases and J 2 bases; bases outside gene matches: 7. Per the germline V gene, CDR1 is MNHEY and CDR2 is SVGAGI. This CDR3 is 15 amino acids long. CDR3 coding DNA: TGTGCCAGCAGTTTGGCACACAGGGGTAACACTGAAGCTTTCTTT. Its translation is CASSLAHRGNTEAFF.

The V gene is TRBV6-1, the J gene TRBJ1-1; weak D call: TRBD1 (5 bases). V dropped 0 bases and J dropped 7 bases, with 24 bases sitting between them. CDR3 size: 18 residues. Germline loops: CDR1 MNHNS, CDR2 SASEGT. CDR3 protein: CASSEALRGARRVGEAFF. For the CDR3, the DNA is TGTGCCAGCAGTGAAGCGCTTCGAGGCGCCCGCAGGGTCGGTGAAGCTTTCTTT.

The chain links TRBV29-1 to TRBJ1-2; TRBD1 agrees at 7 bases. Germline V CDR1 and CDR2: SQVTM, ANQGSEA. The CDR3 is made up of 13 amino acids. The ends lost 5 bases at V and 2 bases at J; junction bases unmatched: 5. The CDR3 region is CSVTGAGNYGYTF. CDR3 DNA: TGCAGCGTTACAGGGGCCGGAAACTATGGCTACACCTTC.

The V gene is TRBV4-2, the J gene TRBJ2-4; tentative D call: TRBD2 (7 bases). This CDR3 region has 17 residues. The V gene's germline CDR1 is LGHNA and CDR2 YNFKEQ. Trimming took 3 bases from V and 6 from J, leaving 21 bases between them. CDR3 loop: CASSQGGGSGLGNIQYF. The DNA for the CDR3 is TGTGCCAGCAGCCAGGGAGGGGGGTCCGGATTGGGAAACATTCAGTACTTC.